One TCR beta chain is described in this entry. Isolated RNA was reverse transcribed into cDNA used as the sequencing template. Profiling relied on immunoSEQ multiplex PCR, and the TCRdb table lists in-frame clones only, not all of them. This table has approximately 220,000 clones, less than 45% appearing once. The treatment: oral pan-JAK inhibitor, 5-10 mg twice daily. The CDR3 totals 17 residues. The J segment lost 3 bases and the V segment lost 1 base, leaving 10 bases of the junction unmatched. Looked up from germline, CDR1 is GTSNPN and CDR2 is SVGIG (reference sequence). This specimen comes from a study of CD8+ T cells in alopecia areata.

This chain connects TRBV30 to TRBJ2-3; 10 nucleotides match TRBD2. The receptor's source is a human donor with alopecia areata. The source was CD4+ T cells sorted from blood, collected between weeks 30 and 35, from a patient treated with tofacitinib. The CDR3 nucleotides are TGTGCCTGGAGTGCCCCGTGGAGCGGGAGGGAGACAGATACGCAGTATTTT. Protein: CAWSAPWSGRETDTQYF.